This T cell receptor beta chain was sequenced for a study of shared clonotypes between healthy human individuals. The assay was immunoSEQ multiplex PCR, and TCRdb's table has in-frame clones only and misses some. Among 1.4 million or so clones listed, 98% were seen once. Germline-derived CDR1 and CDR2 are SGDLS and YYNGEE. The length of the CDR3 is 16 residues. Trimming removed 0 bases from V and 3 bases from J, with 13 bases in between. A split of CD4+ cells into CD45RA+ naive and CD45RA-negative memory subsets was performed. This clone was seen only a few times. The sequence was obtained from a man aged 30 to 39 in good health. This chain uses TRBV9 with TRBJ2-1; maybe TRBD1 (6 bases). The sample comprised naive CD4+ T cells sorted from blood. Subset reported: CD45RA+ positively selected. CDR3 bases: TGTGCCAGCAGCGTAGGTGGGTCAGGGGACTACAATGAGCAGTTCTTC. As protein: CASSVGGSGDYNEQFF.